What follows are 16 T cell receptor beta chains derived from one specimen sequenced in a study of T cell responses to AZD1222 COVID-19 vaccine. Some clones are missing from TCRdb's copy, which holds only in-frame ones; the method was immunoSEQ multiplex PCR. The repertoire holds roughly 150,000 clones, with roughly nine tenths as singletons. The source material was peripheral blood, sampled 28 days after the second AZD1222 dose. The origin of the receptors is an adult who received the AZD1222 COVID-19 vaccine.

This sequence joins TRBV15 and TRBJ2-2; 15 bases line up with TRBD2. Germline V gene data show CDR1 as LNHNV and CDR2 as YYDKDF (reference sequence). V was pared by 5 bases and J by 9 bases, with 19 bases of the junction left unmatched. This CDR3 has 20 amino acids. The CDR3 nucleotides are TGTGCCACCAGCTCCCGGCGCGGGACTAGCGGGAGGCCCCACGTCCGGGAGCTGTTTTTT. It is translated as CATSSRRGTSGRPHVRELFF.

The V and J genes are TRBV18 and TRBJ1-1; D is uncertain. This CDR3 comprises 13 residues. Germline-derived CDR1 and CDR2 are KGHSH and LQKENI. V gave up 2 bases and J gave up 4 bases, with 8 bases separating them. In DNA form, the CDR3 reads TGTGCCAGCTCACCAAGAGTGGGCACTGAAGCTTTCTTT. As protein: CASSPRVGTEAFF.

The chain links TRBV3-1 (or the pseudogene TRBV3-2) to TRBJ1-3; tentatively, D is TRBD1 (5 bases). Germline-derived CDR1 and CDR2 are LGHDT and YNNKEL (reference sequence). V was clipped by 1 base and J by 0 bases, with 7 bases between them. The CDR3 has 15 residues. As DNA, the CDR3 is TGTGCCAGCAGCCAAGGCAGGGTCTCTGGAAACACCATATATTTT. This codes for CASSQGRVSGNTIYF.

The CDR3 region is CASSVRTSANEQFF. Written as DNA, the CDR3 is TGTGCCAGCAGTGTTCGGACTAGCGCAAATGAGCAGTTCTTC. This chain links TRBV2 with TRBJ2-1, with 9 positions matching TRBD2. Germline V gene lookup returns CDR1 SNHLY and CDR2 FYNNEI. The CDR3 is made up of 14 amino acids. J was trimmed by 7 bases and V by 4 bases; bases with no gene match: 5.

The chain carries TRBV3-1 (or the pseudogene TRBV3-2) and TRBJ2-7; TRBD1 agrees at 11 bases. The germline V gene has CDR1 LGHDT and CDR2 YNNKEL (reference sequence). Trimming took 1 base from V and 3 from J; bases not matched to a gene: 5. The CDR3 covers 16 residues. The DNA of the CDR3 is TGTGCCAGCAGCCAAGCCACCGGGACAGGGGGCTACGAGCAGTACTTC. This gives the protein CASSQATGTGGYEQYF.

V and J are TRBV7-8 and TRBJ2-1; 13 nucleotides line up with TRBD2. The CDR3 runs to 16 residues. Trimming took 5 bases from V and 7 from J; bases not matched to a gene: 8. Germline CDR1 is SGHVS and CDR2 is FQNEAQ. The CDR3 sequence: CASSPILAGGPNEQFF. The CDR3 nucleotides read TGTGCCAGCAGCCCTATACTAGCGGGAGGGCCTAATGAGCAGTTCTTC.

This clone was seen only once. The chain links TRBV5-5 to TRBJ1-1; D gene unclear. The CDR3 runs 14 residues. Trimming stripped 0 bases from V and 2 bases from J, with 8 bases between. Germline V gives CDR1 SGHKS, CDR2 YYEKEE (reference sequence). The CDR3 coding sequence is TGTGCCAGCAGCTTGGAACAGTCCAACACTGAAGCTTTCTTT. It codes for CASSLEQSNTEAFF.

The rearrangement uses TRBV7-9 and TRBJ1-5; no clear D gene. Germline V gene sequence: CDR1 SEHNR, CDR2 FQNEAQ (reference sequence). The CDR3 runs 14 residues. Trimming stripped 2 bases from V and 7 bases from J, with 12 bases between. For the CDR3, the DNA is TGTGCCAGCAGCTTATCAGGTTTATCCCAGCCCCAGCATTTT. It yields the protein CASSLSGLSQPQHF. The whole variable domain, remainder taken from reference TRBV7-9 and TRBJ1-5, is DTGVSQNPRHKITKRGQNVTFRCDPISEHNRLYWYRQTLGQGPEFLTYFQNEAQLEKSRLLSDRFSAERPKGSFSTLEIQRTEQGDSAMYLCASSLSGLSQPQHFGDGTRLSIL.

The chain has TRBV25-1 and TRBJ1-4, with D hard to call. Trimming took 3 bases from V and 8 from J, leaving 13 bases between them. Germline V gives CDR1 MGHDK, CDR2 SYGVNS. The CDR3 sequence is 14 residues long. The CDR3 nucleotides are TGTGCCAGCAGTGATGGAGGAGGAAGGGAAAAACTGTTTTTT. This encodes CASSDGGGREKLFF.

This chain joins TRBV11-3 and TRBJ2-1; D is ambiguous. Trimming cost V 1 base and J 6 bases, with 7 bases left between them. The CDR3 extends over 13 amino acids. Germline CDR1 SGHNT, CDR2 YENEEA. CDR3 amino acids: CASSLGVVNEQFF. The CDR3 DNA is TGTGCCAGCAGCTTAGGGGTGGTCAATGAGCAGTTCTTC.

This clone has just one count. V gene TRBV6-5 combines with J gene TRBJ1-2; D is possibly TRBD1 (6 bases). The CDR3 spans 14 residues. Germline V CDR1 and CDR2: MNHEY, SVGAGI. Trimming stripped 4 bases from V and 3 bases from J, with 12 bases between. The DNA for the CDR3 is TGTGCCAGCAGTTCTGACAGGCGATACTATGGCTACACCTTC. Its translation is CASSSDRRYYGYTF.

CDR3 in DNA: TGTGCCAGCAGCTTAGGCGGGACAGGGTTTACTTCACCCCTCCACTTT. It specifies CASSLGGTGFTSPLHF. This chain links TRBV13 with TRBJ1-6; TRBD1 matches 9 bases. The germline V gene encodes CDR1 PRHDT and CDR2 FYEKMQ (reference sequence). V lost 0 bases to trimming and J lost 9 bases; unmatched junction nucleotides: 6. This CDR3 spans 16 amino acids.

The chain links TRBV6-5 to TRBJ1-1; unclear D gene. The CDR3 has 15 amino acids. Trimming left V 5 bases short and J 1 base short, with 14 bases between. Germline-derived CDR1 and CDR2 are MNHEY and SVGAGI. The CDR3 region is CASSLQFSANTEAFF. The CDR3 DNA is TGTGCCAGCAGTCTCCAATTCAGTGCGAACACTGAAGCTTTCTTT.

V is TRBV12-3 or TRBV12-4 and J is TRBJ2-7; unclear D gene. V dropped 8 bases and J dropped 3 bases, with 14 bases sitting between them. This CDR3 is built from 13 residues. The CDR3 loop reads CASSGLYHYEQYF. CDR3 in DNA: TGTGCCAGCTCCGGTTTGTATCACTACGAGCAGTACTTC.

The rearrangement links TRBV6-1 to TRBJ1-2; TRBD1 aligns across 9 bases. The CDR3 consists of 14 residues. Germline V gene sequence: CDR1 MNHNS, CDR2 SASEGT. J was trimmed by 8 bases and V by 1 base; bases with no gene match: 5. The CDR3 DNA reads as TGTGCCAGCAGTGAAGACAGGGGGCTTCGAGGCTACACCTTC. It codes for CASSEDRGLRGYTF.

This chain connects TRBV4-1 to TRBJ2-1; 9 bases agree with TRBD1. The CDR3 has 15 residues. In germline, CDR1 is MGHRA, CDR2 YSYEKL. V was pared by 1 base and J by 7 bases, with 5 bases of the junction left unmatched. Written as DNA, the CDR3 is TGCGCCAGCAGCCAAGCTCCCGGGACAGGGAATGAGCAGTTCTTC. The encoded protein is CASSQAPGTGNEQFF.